The sample holds one count of the clone carrying this TCR beta chain. CDR1 and CDR2 (germline): KGHSH, LQKENI. V dropped 2 bases and J dropped 7; count of bases not matched to a gene: 8. The CDR3 consists of 14 residues. This sample was taken from a study of T cells after somatic rescue of genetic block. TCRdb's table, derived via immunoSEQ multiplex PCR, lists solely in-frame clones and lacks some. The sample yields tens of thousands of clones, approximately 91% seen once. This sequence was found in a man aged 25 to 40. The specimen was peripheral blood mononuclear cells (PBMCs). The rearrangement links TRBV18 to TRBJ2-7, with 7 bases lining up with TRBD1. The CDR3: CASSPVTGPREQYF. CDR3 sequence (DNA): TGTGCCAGCTCACCAGTGACAGGGCCGAGAGAGCAGTACTTC.